This T cell receptor beta chain was captured in a study of T cells after yellow fever vaccination. Template switching with 5'RACE generated the TCR cDNA and added a universal primer site and UMIs. TCRdb ran MiXCR on the 5' RACE reads and lists one entry per CDR3 protein. The sample lists a few hundred thousand distinct CDR3 sequences; roughly 7.5% were seen once. A few counts support this clonotype. V was shortened by 0 bases and J by 1 base, with 9 bases between the two germline ends. In germline, CDR1 is MGHDK, CDR2 SYGVNS. This CDR3 region has 15 residues. The rearrangement links TRBV25-1 to TRBJ1-1; D remains ambiguous. Here the sequenced sample was PBMCs, taken roughly seven weeks after the first yellow fever vaccination. The clonotype was recovered from a man in his late teens or twenties who received the YFV17D yellow fever vaccine. In DNA, the CDR3 is TGTGCCAGCAGTGAATACCACTCAAGGAACACTGAAGCTTTCTTT. Its translation is CASSEYHSRNTEAFF.